The 25 T cell receptor beta chains below come from one sample, sequenced in a study of CD8 T cells in Susac syndrome. With random hexamers, 0.5 to 1 ug RNA was reverse transcribed. TCRdb re-derived calls from the immunoSEQ multiplex PCR reads in MiXCR, one entry per CDR3 protein. The repertoire has fewer than 350,000 distinct CDR3 sequences, roughly nine tenths of them found once; the top ten carry less than 0.08%. Material: CD4+ T cells from PBMCs. The receptor set was obtained from a human donor with multiple sclerosis.

This rearrangement joins TRBV29-1 to TRBJ1-1, with 7 bases fitting TRBD1. This CDR3 comprises 12 residues. V was pared by 7 bases and J by 4 bases, with 6 bases of the junction left unmatched. Germline assignment: CDR1 SQVTM and CDR2 ANQGSEA. CDR3 nucleotides: TGCAGCGCCCATGGGACAGCCACTGAAGCTTTCTTT. Translating gives CSAHGTATEAFF.

This rearrangement joins TRBV7-3 to TRBJ2-5; possibly TRBD2 for D (5 bases). Trimming removed 1 base from V and 5 bases from J, with 14 bases in between. The CDR3 spans 15 residues. Germline lookup yields CDR1 SGHTA and CDR2 FQGTGA. The CDR3 sequence is CASSLMEATRETQYF. As DNA, the CDR3 is TGTGCCAGCAGCTTAATGGAGGCTACCCGGGAGACCCAGTACTTC. The whole variable domain, filled in from reference TRBV7-3 and TRBJ2-5, reads GAGVSQTPSNKVTEKGKYVELRCDPISGHTALYWYRQSLGQGPEFLIYFQGTGAADDSGLPNDRFFAVRPEGSVSTLKIQRTERGDSAVYLCASSLMEATRETQYFGPGTRLLVL.

The genes are TRBV18 and TRBJ2-1; D not certain. Per germline, CDR1 KGHSH and CDR2 LQKENI. The CDR3 covers 13 residues. V was trimmed by 2 bases and J by 5 bases, leaving 7 bases between them. The CDR3 loop is CASSPGEHNEQFF. CDR3 nucleotide sequence: TGTGCCAGCTCACCAGGGGAACACAATGAGCAGTTCTTC.

CDR3 protein: CASSSAVQETQYF. The CDR3 nucleotides read TGCGCCAGCAGCTCCGCAGTCCAAGAGACCCAGTACTTC. V is TRBV5-1 and J is TRBJ2-5; no reliable D call. CDR1 and CDR2 from the germline V gene are SGHRS and YFSETQ. This CDR3 region has 13 residues. Trimming pared 3 bases from V and 1 base from J, leaving 7 bases between. Full variable domain (missing parts from reference TRBV5-1 and TRBJ2-5): KAGVTQTPRYLIKTRGQQVTLSCSPISGHRSVSWYQQTPGQGLQFLFEYFSETQRNKGNFPGRFSGRQFSNSRSEMNVSTLELGDSALYLCASSSAVQETQYFGPGTRLLVL.

The chain recombines TRBV12-3 or TRBV12-4 with TRBJ2-5; no firm D call. V was trimmed by 6 bases and J by 7 bases, leaving 15 bases between them. The CDR3 is made up of 13 amino acids. CDR3 loop: CASSPRVSWTQYF. CDR3 bases: TGTGCCAGCAGCCCACGGGTTAGCTGGACCCAGTACTTC.

CDR3 sequence: CSAGADQGQYF. DNA for the CDR3: TGCAGTGCCGGGGCGGACCAGGGCCAGTACTTC. The chain recombines TRBV20-1 with TRBJ2-5; the D gene could be TRBD1 or TRBD2 (5 bases each). Trimming shortened V by 6 bases and J by 10 bases, and 15 bases separated the two germline ends. Germline CDR1 reads DFQATT; CDR2 reads SNEGSKA (reference sequence). This CDR3 has 11 residues.

The chain employs TRBV18 and TRBJ2-6; D gene uncertain. Germline CDR1 and CDR2: KGHSH and LQKENI. This CDR3 has 16 amino acids. Between the trimmed V and J ends, which lost 4 bases and 0 bases, there was a span of 10 bases. The CDR3 loop reads CASSRSATSGANVLTF. CDR3 in DNA: TGTGCCAGCTCACGCTCTGCCACCTCTGGGGCCAACGTCCTGACTTTC.

V gene TRBV12-3 or TRBV12-4 combines with J gene TRBJ1-2, with D possibly TRBD1 on 6 matching bases. V lost 7 bases, J lost 6 bases, and 15 bases lay in between. CDR3 length equals 13 residues. The CDR3 DNA reads TGTGCCAGCACTCCCCTCCAGGGGCATGGCTACACCTTC. Residues: CASTPLQGHGYTF.

The chain couples TRBV19 to TRBJ2-7; 9 bases fit TRBD1. This CDR3 is built from 14 residues. Germline values: CDR1 LNHDA, CDR2 SQIVND (reference sequence). J gave up 7 bases and V 5 bases, and 9 bases lay outside the gene matches. The CDR3 here is CASSQQGARVEQYF. The DNA of the CDR3 is TGTGCCAGTAGTCAACAGGGGGCGAGGGTGGAGCAGTACTTC.

The V gene is TRBV3-1, the J gene TRBJ2-3; D unresolved. This CDR3 contains 13 residues. CDR1 is LGHDT and CDR2 is YNNKEL in the germline V gene (reference sequence). Trimming stripped 3 bases from V and 6 bases from J, with 10 bases between. This CDR3 is CASSQGPSDTQYF. Written as DNA, the CDR3 is TGTGCCAGCAGCCAGGGTCCGTCGGATACGCAGTATTTT.

This clonotype has just one count. The chain uses TRBV9 and TRBJ1-5; TRBD1 matches at 9 bases. V lost 3 bases, J lost 5 bases, and 3 bases stayed unmatched. Germline CDR1 and CDR2: SGDLS and YYNGEE. The CDR3 consists of 14 residues. The chain's CDR3 is CASSATGGDQPQHF. The CDR3 DNA follows: TGTGCCAGCAGCGCGACAGGGGGAGATCAGCCCCAGCATTTT. Complete variable domain (other parts from reference TRBV9 and TRBJ1-5): DSGVTQTPKHLITATGQRVTLRCSPRSGDLSVYWYQQSLDQGLQFLIQYYNGEERAKGNILERFSAQQFPDLHSELNLSSLELGDSALYFCASSATGGDQPQHFGDGTRLSIL.

This clonotype was counted once. This rearrangement joins TRBV7-2 to TRBJ1-3; D unresolved. V was clipped by 2 bases and J by 8 bases, with 7 bases between them. This CDR3 has 12 amino acids. The V gene's germline CDR1 is SGHTA and CDR2 FQGNSA. Here the CDR3 DNA reads TGTGCCAGCAGCTTATGGGGAGACACCATATATTTT. Protein product: CASSLWGDTIYF.

V and J are TRBV10-3 and TRBJ2-1; 10 bases fit TRBD2. CDR3 length: 14 residues. Germline-derived CDR1 and CDR2 are ENHRY and SYGVKD. Trimming cost V 6 bases and J 4 bases; bases outside gene matches: 3. The CDR3 spells CAIRPSGGYNEQFF. The CDR3 DNA sequence: TGTGCCATCAGGCCTAGCGGGGGTTACAATGAGCAGTTCTTC.

The J gene is TRBJ2-5, the V gene TRBV5-1, with D perhaps matching TRBD2 (5 bases). Germline CDR1 reads SGHRS; CDR2 reads YFSETQ. There are 18 residues in the CDR3. Trimming pared 0 bases from V and 1 base from J, leaving 19 bases between. The CDR3 region is CASSLVFVGVASQETQYF. CDR3 coding DNA: TGCGCCAGCAGCTTGGTATTCGTGGGAGTTGCCTCCCAAGAGACCCAGTACTTC.

The chain has TRBV12-3 or TRBV12-4 and TRBJ1-1, with unresolved D. With 5 bases removed from V and 3 bases from J, the gap between germline ends came to 16 bases. The CDR3 consists of 15 residues. In nucleotides, the CDR3 is TGTGCCAGCAGTGCCGATGGACGAAGCTACACTGAAGCTTTCTTT. This encodes CASSADGRSYTEAFF.

The chain employs TRBV9 and TRBJ2-1, with D perhaps matching TRBD1 or TRBD2 (6 bases each). The CDR3 is made up of 15 amino acids. The V gene lost 4 bases and the J gene lost 2 bases, with 13 bases spanning the gap. In germline, CDR1 is SGDLS, CDR2 YYNGEE. CDR3 in DNA: TGTGCCAGCAGCCCGAGGGGGGTTCCCTACAATGAGCAGTTCTTC. Translation: CASSPRGVPYNEQFF.

The chain combines TRBV11-2 with TRBJ2-7; D might be TRBD1 (5 bases). The CDR3 consists of 15 residues. Germline V gene lookup returns CDR1 SGHAT and CDR2 FQNNGV. V dropped 3 bases and J dropped 2 bases, with 14 bases sitting between them. The CDR3, as DNA: TGTGCCAGCAGCTTGGGGCCCTCATCCCCCTACGAGCAGTACTTC. Its protein is CASSLGPSSPYEQYF.

The chain has TRBV27 and TRBJ1-5; the D gene is possibly TRBD1 (5 bases). Trimming removed 6 bases at V and 5 bases at J, with 14 bases between. Germline V gene data show CDR1 as MNHEY and CDR2 as SMNVEV (reference sequence). This CDR3 spans 14 amino acids. CDR3 nucleotides: TGTGCCAGCAGGCCCAGCAGGGCCCATCAGCCCCAGCATTTT. This gives the protein CASRPSRAHQPQHF.

CDR3 coding DNA: TGTGCCAGCAGCTTGGAACTTTATGGGACGGGACTCTACGAGCAGTACTTC. This translates into CASSLELYGTGLYEQYF. The genes are TRBV5-6 and TRBJ2-7, with a tentative D call TRBD2 (6 bases). The germline gives CDR1 SGHDT, CDR2 YYEEEE. V shed 0 bases and J shed 3 bases, with 19 bases lying between them. The CDR3 has 17 residues.

This rearrangement joins TRBV7-9 to TRBJ2-5; D unclear. Germline lookup yields CDR1 SEHNR and CDR2 FQNEAQ (reference sequence). The V and J ends lost 5 bases and 5 bases respectively, with 6 bases between them. There are 11 residues in the CDR3. CDR3 nucleotides: TGTGCCAGCAGCGACTCGGAGACCCAGTACTTC. As protein: CASSDSETQYF. The complete variable domain, with remaining parts taken from reference TRBV7-9 and TRBJ2-5, reads DTGVSQNPRHKITKRGQNVTFRCDPISEHNRLYWYRQTLGQGPEFLTYFQNEAQLEKSRLLSDRFSAERPKGSFSTLEIQRTEQGDSAMYLCASSDSETQYFGPGTRLLVL.

The DNA of the CDR3 is TGCGCCAGCAGCTTAACAGCGGGAAGCACAGATACGCAGTATTTT. It specifies CASSLTAGSTDTQYF. The chain uses TRBV5-1 and TRBJ2-3; 7 bases are shared with TRBD2. Germline lookup yields CDR1 SGHRS and CDR2 YFSETQ. The CDR3 is made up of 15 amino acids. With 2 bases clipped from V and 0 bases from J, the junction kept 3 bases outside the gene matches. Based on the CDR3 plus reference TRBV5-1 and TRBJ2-3, the full variable domain is KAGVTQTPRYLIKTRGQQVTLSCSPISGHRSVSWYQQTPGQGLQFLFEYFSETQRNKGNFPGRFSGRQFSNSRSEMNVSTLELGDSALYLCASSLTAGSTDTQYFGPGTRLTVL.

The chain joins TRBV12-3 or TRBV12-4 to TRBJ1-5, with 9 positions matching TRBD1. CDR3 length: 15 amino acids. V lost 6 bases to trimming and J lost 4 bases; unmatched junction nucleotides: 7. In nucleotides, the CDR3 is TGTGCCAGCAGCCCGGGACAGGGAAGAAATCAGCCCCAGCATTTT. It is translated as CASSPGQGRNQPQHF.

V usage is TRBV2 and J usage is TRBJ2-5; D uncertain. Germline loops: CDR1 SNHLY, CDR2 FYNNEI. The CDR3 contains 12 residues. The V gene lost 4 bases and the J gene lost 2 bases, with 5 bases spanning the gap. CDR3 in amino acids: CASSALQETQYF. Written as DNA, the CDR3 is TGTGCCAGCAGTGCACTGCAAGAGACCCAGTACTTC.

The chain joins TRBV6-5 to TRBJ2-6; D call uncertain. Germline lookup yields CDR1 MNHEY and CDR2 SVGAGI. The V and J ends lost 10 bases and 5 bases respectively, with 6 bases between them. This CDR3 spans 11 amino acids. Here the CDR3 reads CATLRANVLTF. In DNA form, the CDR3 reads TGTGCCACCCTTAGGGCCAACGTCCTGACTTTC.

The J gene is TRBJ1-2, the V gene TRBV5-4; D is undetermined. The V gene's germline CDR1 is SGHNT and CDR2 YYREEE (reference sequence). V lost 1 base, J lost 0 bases, and 7 bases lay in between. The CDR3 extends over 14 amino acids. This chain's CDR3 is CASSLWAANYGYTF. DNA of the CDR3: TGTGCCAGCAGCTTGTGGGCAGCTAACTATGGCTACACCTTC.